These 23 T cell receptor beta chains share one sample of origin, sequenced in a study of cytomegalovirus exposure and HLA in healthy donors. With 60 Vbeta and 13 Jbeta primers, the PCR was carried out. The method was immunoSEQ multiplex PCR; TCRdb's version includes in-frame clones alone and lacks a portion of them. The table lists about 98,000 clones, about two thirds of them singletons. The sequencing input was PBMCs. The origin of the receptors is a man between 50 and 59 years old in good health and CMV-seronegative.

V gene TRBV6-1 combines with J gene TRBJ2-7; D remains ambiguous. V was cut by 7 bases and J by 1 base, with 11 bases left in between. Germline V gives CDR1 MNHNS, CDR2 SASEGT. The CDR3 length is 13 residues. The CDR3 region has the DNA TGTGCCAGCAATGGTTACCAGTCCTACGAGCAGTACTTC. Amino acid sequence: CASNGYQSYEQYF.

The rearrangement joins TRBV7-9 to TRBJ1-3; the D is unclear. The V and J ends lost 7 bases and 0 bases respectively, with 7 bases between them. CDR1 SEHNR and CDR2 FQNEAQ come from the germline V gene (reference sequence). The CDR3 consists of 13 residues. CDR3 loop: CASTRLSGNTIYF. CDR3 DNA: TGTGCCAGCACTAGACTCTCTGGAAACACCATATATTTT.

The V call is TRBV5-1, the J call TRBJ2-7, with D perhaps TRBD2 (7 bases). Trimming removed 4 bases at V and 9 bases at J, with 20 bases between. CDR3 size: 14 residues. Germline values: CDR1 SGHRS, CDR2 YFSETQ. CDR3 nucleotide sequence: TGCGCCAGCAGCCCCCAATTAGAAGGGGGGGTGCAGTACTTC. This translates into CASSPQLEGGVQYF.

The rearrangement links TRBV7-9 to TRBJ2-7; D unresolved. This CDR3 has 15 residues. Germline lookup yields CDR1 SEHNR and CDR2 FQNEAQ (reference sequence). V was clipped by 5 bases and J by 5 bases, with 19 bases between them. The CDR3 here is CASSPSLTLRDEQYF. CDR3 in DNA: TGTGCCAGCAGCCCCTCCCTTACTCTACGCGACGAGCAGTACTTC.

The chain uses TRBV7-2 and TRBJ2-1, with D maybe TRBD1 (6 bases). Trimming left V 4 bases short and J 12 bases short, with 19 bases between. CDR1 SGHTA and CDR2 FQGNSA come from the germline V gene. The CDR3 spans 14 residues. CDR3 coding DNA: TGTGCCAGCAGCTCGGGCCAGACAGGTATAGGGCAGTTCTTC. It encodes CASSSGQTGIGQFF.

This chain joins TRBV7-9 and TRBJ1-2; 11 bases are a match to TRBD1. CDR3 length: 15 residues. V lost 3 bases and J lost 5; bases outside the gene matches: 5. Germline V gene lookup returns CDR1 SEHNR and CDR2 FQNEAQ (reference sequence). CDR3 DNA sequence: TGTGCCAGCAGCTTTGCGGGACAGGGGGTTTATGGCTACACCTTC. Protein: CASSFAGQGVYGYTF.

Only a few counts were recorded for this clone. V gene TRBV29-1 combines with J gene TRBJ2-3; possible D gene TRBD1, 6 bases. Germline V gene lookup returns CDR1 SQVTM and CDR2 ANQGSEA. Trimming took 5 bases from V and 4 from J, leaving 16 bases between them. This CDR3 comprises 14 residues. CDR3: CSVLHQSGADTQYF. As DNA, the CDR3 is TGCAGCGTTCTCCACCAGTCAGGGGCAGATACGCAGTATTTT.

This chain links TRBV15 with TRBJ1-5; D unresolved. The V end lost 9 bases, the J end lost 1 base, and 10 bases lay between the germline ends. Germline V gene lookup returns CDR1 LNHNV and CDR2 YYDKDF (reference sequence). This CDR3 is 13 amino acids long. CDR3 region: CATGEGSNQPQHF. DNA for the CDR3: TGTGCCACAGGCGAGGGAAGCAATCAGCCCCAGCATTTT.

This clone was picked up a small number of times. This chain connects TRBV5-8 to TRBJ1-6, with D possibly matching TRBD1 (6 bases). The CDR3 consists of 14 residues. Germline V gives CDR1 SGHTS, CDR2 YDEGEE. The germline V and J ends were trimmed by 4 bases and 7 bases, with 12 bases remaining between them. The CDR3 reads CASSLGQKNSPLHF. CDR3 nucleotides: TGTGCCAGCAGCCTGGGACAAAAGAATTCACCCCTCCACTTT.

The chain uses TRBV6-6 and TRBJ1-1; no firm D call. V lost 2 bases and J 4 bases, leaving 11 bases between the germline ends. The CDR3 has 14 residues. CDR1 is MNHNY and CDR2 is SVGAGI in the germline V gene (reference sequence). The CDR3 region has the DNA TGTGCCAGCAGTTACCCCCTCAGTGGCACTGAAGCTTTCTTT. It translates to CASSYPLSGTEAFF.

The V call is TRBV19, the J call TRBJ1-2, with TRBD1 identical over 9 bases. The CDR3 totals 14 residues. Germline assignment: CDR1 LNHDA and CDR2 SQIVND (reference sequence). Germline trimming cut 6 bases from V and 3 bases from J; bases unmatched to any gene: 5. The CDR3 sequence: CASRKQGADYGYTF. CDR3 in DNA: TGTGCCAGTAGGAAACAGGGGGCGGACTATGGCTACACCTTC.

The chain links TRBV28 to TRBJ1-2; TRBD1 might be the D (6 bases). The V end lost 4 bases, the J end lost 4 bases, and 13 bases lay between the germline ends. The CDR3 spans 14 residues. CDR1 is MDHEN and CDR2 is SYDVKM in the germline V gene. Here the CDR3 reads CASSSTGGFYGYTF. The CDR3 coding sequence is TGTGCCAGCAGTTCGACAGGCGGATTCTATGGCTACACCTTC.

The chain uses TRBV6-6 and TRBJ1-1; D may be TRBD1 (6 bases). This CDR3 comprises 13 residues. With 4 bases removed from V and 0 bases from J, the gap between germline ends came to 6 bases. Germline CDR1 MNHNY, CDR2 SVGAGI (reference sequence). The DNA for the CDR3 is TGTGCCAGCAGTTGGGACATGAACACTGAAGCTTTCTTT. Protein sequence: CASSWDMNTEAFF.

This CDR3 reads CASSRDRGTGELFF. The DNA for the CDR3 is TGCGCCAGCAGTCGGGACAGGGGGACCGGGGAGCTGTTTTTT. The chain combines TRBV10-1 with TRBJ2-2; 11 nucleotides match TRBD1. Germline lookup yields CDR1 WNHNN and CDR2 SYGVQD (reference sequence). Losses at the gene ends were 5 bases for V and 5 bases for J; bases not matched to a gene: 1. The CDR3 length is 14 residues.

V and J are TRBV28 and TRBJ2-5; 10 nucleotides agree with TRBD2. The V and J ends lost 5 bases and 4 bases, in that order; junction bases with no gene match: 7. CDR3 length: 15 residues. CDR1 MDHEN and CDR2 SYDVKM come from the germline V gene. The CDR3 DNA follows: TGTGCCAGCAGTAGAGCGGGGGGGCAATCAGAGACCCAGTACTTC. Translated: CASSRAGGQSETQYF. Filled out from reference TRBV28 and TRBJ2-5, the complete variable domain reads DVKVTQSSRYLVKRTGEKVFLECVQDMDHENMFWYRQDPGLGLRLIYFSYDVKMKEKGDIPEGYSVSREKKERFSLILESASTNQTSMYLCASSRAGGQSETQYFGPGTRLLVL.

This chain uses TRBV28 with TRBJ2-5; 8 nucleotides align to TRBD1. Unmatched junction bases numbered 8, after V lost 5 bases and J lost 3 bases. The germline CDR1 and CDR2 sequences are MDHEN and SYDVKM. The CDR3 length is 15 residues. The CDR3 spells CASSAPTGAEETQYF. CDR3 DNA sequence: TGTGCCAGCAGTGCACCGACAGGGGCTGAAGAGACCCAGTACTTC.

V gene TRBV11-2 combines with J gene TRBJ2-7; a possible D gene is TRBD2 (5 bases). V lost 5 bases to trimming and J lost 4 bases, with 18 bases between them. Germline values: CDR1 SGHAT, CDR2 FQNNGV. The CDR3 is 15 residues long. The CDR3 region is CASSVRRTGTYEQYF. The CDR3 DNA reads TGTGCCAGCAGCGTCCGGAGGACGGGAACTTACGAGCAGTACTTC.

This clone was observed a single time. The chain employs TRBV27 and TRBJ1-1, with D possibly being TRBD1 (5 bases). The CDR3 loop spans 13 amino acids. The ends were cut back, 2 bases at V and 5 bases at J, with 9 bases in the middle. Germline values: CDR1 MNHEY, CDR2 SMNVEV (reference sequence). The DNA for the CDR3 is TGTGCCAGCAGTTTAGCAGGGTGGACTGAAGCTTTCTTT. Translation: CASSLAGWTEAFF.

The count of this clone is one. The chain has TRBV4-1 and TRBJ2-5; 8 nucleotides align to TRBD2. CDR3 length: 14 residues. The germline V gene encodes CDR1 MGHRA and CDR2 YSYEKL. V shed 4 bases and J 5 bases; nucleotides not matched to a gene: 6. This CDR3 is CASSRAGAGETQYF. The CDR3 DNA reads TGCGCCAGCAGCCGAGCGGGAGCCGGGGAGACCCAGTACTTC.

The chain carries TRBV5-4 and TRBJ2-7; 7 positions match TRBD1. The CDR3 has 13 amino acids. Germline-derived CDR1 and CDR2 are SGHNT and YYREEE (reference sequence). V gave up 3 bases and J gave up 5 bases; unmatched junction bases: 5. CDR3 coding DNA: TGTGCCAGCAGCTATGACAGGGTAAACGAGCAGTACTTC. Encoded protein: CASSYDRVNEQYF.

This chain connects TRBV4-1 to TRBJ2-7; 12 bases match TRBD2. After removal of 6 bases from V and 0 bases from J, the junction contained 6 bases not matched to a gene. CDR3 length equals 16 residues. The germline V gene has CDR1 MGHRA and CDR2 YSYEKL. The CDR3 DNA reads TGCGCCAGCAGAGAAGGACTAGCGGGACTCTCCTACGAGCAGTACTTC. Its protein is CASREGLAGLSYEQYF.

This chain joins TRBV19 and TRBJ2-1, with D perhaps matching TRBD1 (6 bases). V was trimmed by 6 bases and J by 3 bases, leaving 15 bases between them. Germline loops: CDR1 LNHDA, CDR2 SQIVND (reference sequence). The CDR3 spans 15 residues. In nucleotides, the CDR3 is TGTGCCAGTAGGGCTTGGGCAGGGGACTACAATGAGCAGTTCTTC. It yields the protein CASRAWAGDYNEQFF.

V usage is TRBV29-1 and J usage is TRBJ2-7; D is uncertain. Trimming shortened V by 4 bases and J by 4 bases, and 11 bases separated the two germline ends. This CDR3 spans 12 amino acids. The V gene's germline CDR1 is SQVTM and CDR2 ANQGSEA. The CDR3 loop is CSVAPVPYEQYF. The CDR3, as DNA: TGCAGCGTTGCTCCAGTCCCTTACGAGCAGTACTTC.